The 26 T cell receptor beta chains below were found in one sample sequenced in a study of blood T cell repertoires in COVID-19. This table comes from immunoSEQ multiplex PCR, and its TCRdb copy is limited to in-frame clones, with some not included. The sample records roughly 290,000 clones, approximately 90% being singletons. The specimen sequenced was peripheral blood. Receptors originate from a young woman with COVID-19, enrolled during active disease.

The rearrangement joins TRBV5-1 to TRBJ2-7; TRBD2 matches 8 bases. The CDR3 sequence is 16 residues long. Germline V lookup: CDR1 SGHRS, CDR2 YFSETQ. The J segment lost 2 bases and the V segment lost 0 bases, leaving 7 bases of the junction unmatched. CDR3 DNA sequence: TGCGCCAGCAGCTTGGCTCAGACTAGCGACACCTACGAGCAGTACTTC. Amino acid sequence: CASSLAQTSDTYEQYF.

This chain uses TRBV11-1 with TRBJ2-7, with D maybe TRBD1 (6 bases). V was pared by 5 bases and J by 4 bases, with 18 bases between. The CDR3 is 15 residues long. The germline V gene encodes CDR1 SGHAT and CDR2 FQDESV (reference sequence). The CDR3, as DNA: TGTGCCAGCAGCCTCCGGACAGTAGGCCTTTACGAGCAGTACTTC. It specifies CASSLRTVGLYEQYF.

The chain has TRBV30 and TRBJ1-3; unclear D gene. Germline values: CDR1 GTSNPN, CDR2 SVGIG (reference sequence). The V gene lost 2 bases and the J gene lost 4 bases, with 6 bases spanning the gap. This CDR3 is built from 12 residues. CDR3 sequence (DNA): TGTGCCTGGAGTAACGGGGGAAACACCATATATTTT. Protein sequence: CAWSNGGNTIYF.

V usage is TRBV7-8 and J usage is TRBJ2-4, with 9 bases aligning to TRBD2. CDR3 size: 16 residues. V was clipped by 4 bases and J by 1 base; unmatched bases: 5. CDR1 and CDR2 from the germline V gene are SGHVS and FQNEAQ. The CDR3 is CASSYSGSRAKNIQYF. In nucleotides, the CDR3 is TGTGCCAGCAGCTATAGCGGGAGTAGGGCCAAAAACATTCAGTACTTC.

The V call is TRBV15, the J call TRBJ2-7; no definite D call. The CDR3 is made up of 13 amino acids. Germline V CDR1 and CDR2: LNHNV, YYDKDF (reference sequence). V was clipped by 3 bases and J by 4 bases, with 10 bases between them. CDR3 bases: TGTGCCACCAGCAGGGGTCTCGGGTACGAGCAGTACTTC. This codes for CATSRGLGYEQYF.

The chain links TRBV3-1 (or the pseudogene TRBV3-2) to TRBJ2-7; TRBD2 aligns across 12 bases. The CDR3 is 18 residues long. CDR1 is LGHDT and CDR2 is YNNKEL in the germline V gene (reference sequence). J was trimmed by 0 bases and V by 0 bases; bases with no gene match: 6. The CDR3 region is CASSQDFGLAGLSYEQYF. Written as DNA, the CDR3 is TGTGCCAGCAGCCAAGACTTCGGACTAGCGGGACTCTCCTACGAGCAGTACTTC.

The rearrangement links TRBV5-5 to TRBJ2-2, with 11 positions matching TRBD2. Germline V gene lookup returns CDR1 SGHKS and CDR2 YYEKEE (reference sequence). The V segment lost 0 bases and the J segment 5 bases; nucleotides outside the gene matches: 0. The CDR3 length is 15 residues. The CDR3 protein is CASSLGTSGTGELFF. CDR3 sequence (DNA): TGTGCCAGCAGCTTGGGGACTAGCGGGACCGGGGAGCTGTTTTTT.

The chain is built from TRBV7-9 and TRBJ2-5; maybe TRBD1 (5 bases). CDR1 is SEHNR and CDR2 is FQNEAQ in the germline V gene (reference sequence). The CDR3 runs to 14 residues. V dropped 4 bases and J dropped 1 base, with 10 bases sitting between them. The CDR3, as DNA: TGTGCCAGCAGCTCTCCGACAGTCCAAGAGACCCAGTACTTC. Translation: CASSSPTVQETQYF.

This chain connects TRBV15 to TRBJ1-4; tentatively, D is TRBD1 (5 bases). The germline V gene encodes CDR1 LNHNV and CDR2 YYDKDF (reference sequence). The CDR3 runs to 13 residues. V was shortened by 3 bases and J by 8 bases, with 10 bases between the two germline ends. The DNA of the CDR3 is TGTGCCACCAGCAGGAAAGGGGCGGAAAAACTGTTTTTT. The encoded protein is CATSRKGAEKLFF.

This rearrangement joins TRBV5-6 to TRBJ1-1; D perhaps matches TRBD1 (5 bases). The CDR3 totals 12 residues. Germline-derived CDR1 and CDR2 are SGHDT and YYEEEE. V gave up 0 bases and J gave up 8 bases, with 8 bases separating them. Written as DNA, the CDR3 is TGTGCCAGCAGCTTGGGACAGCTGGAAGCTTTCTTT. It yields the protein CASSLGQLEAFF.

V is TRBV3-1 (or the pseudogene TRBV3-2) and J is TRBJ1-1, with D hard to call. V was clipped by 0 bases and J by 0 bases, with 11 bases between them. This CDR3 comprises 16 residues. The germline CDR1 and CDR2 sequences are LGHDT and YNNKEL (reference sequence). The CDR3 reads CASSQDIWAMNTEAFF. CDR3 coding DNA: TGTGCCAGCAGCCAAGATATTTGGGCAATGAACACTGAAGCTTTCTTT.

The chain joins TRBV10-2 to TRBJ1-4; 11 nucleotides align to TRBD1. This CDR3 is built from 13 residues. With 6 bases clipped from V and 7 bases from J, the junction kept 1 base outside the gene matches. Germline CDR1 is WSHSY and CDR2 is SAAADI. The CDR3 sequence: CASRDRGLEKLFF. The CDR3 nucleotides read TGCGCCAGCAGGGACAGGGGGCTTGAAAAACTGTTTTTT.

The chain is built from TRBV2 and TRBJ2-1; 9 bases line up with TRBD2. V shed 6 bases and J 7 bases; nucleotides not matched to a gene: 7. This CDR3 spans 14 amino acids. Germline values: CDR1 SNHLY, CDR2 FYNNEI. The CDR3 DNA follows: TGTGCCAGCAGGCCGGGACTAGCATTGAATGAGCAGTTCTTC. This sequence encodes CASRPGLALNEQFF. Combining the CDR3 with reference TRBV2 and TRBJ2-1 gives the whole variable domain EPEVTQTPSHQVTQMGQEVILRCVPISNHLYFYWYRQILGQKVEFLVSFYNNEISEKSEIFDDQFSVERPDGSNFTLKIRSTKLEDSAMYFCASRPGLALNEQFFGPGTRLTVL.

This sequence joins TRBV7-3 and TRBJ1-5; tentatively, D is TRBD1 (5 bases). Trimming cost V 5 bases and J 4 bases, with 15 bases left between them. The CDR3 spans 15 residues. The germline V gene has CDR1 SGHTA and CDR2 FQGTGA. The CDR3 here is CASSPRDSKNQPQHF. For the CDR3, the DNA is TGTGCCAGCAGCCCCCGGGACTCGAAAAATCAGCCCCAGCATTTT. Full variable domain (missing parts from reference TRBV7-3 and TRBJ1-5): GAGVSQTPSNKVTEKGKYVELRCDPISGHTALYWYRQSLGQGPEFLIYFQGTGAADDSGLPNDRFFAVRPEGSVSTLKIQRTERGDSAVYLCASSPRDSKNQPQHFGDGTRLSIL.

The chain recombines TRBV14 with TRBJ2-7; D gene uncertain. This CDR3 has 14 residues. Germline-derived CDR1 and CDR2 are SGHDN and FVKESK. Between the trimmed V and J ends, which lost 4 bases and 3 bases, there was a span of 13 bases. This CDR3 reads CASSPLGHRYEQYF. CDR3 DNA: TGTGCCAGCAGCCCACTGGGCCACCGCTACGAGCAGTACTTC.

Written as DNA, the CDR3 is TGTGCCACCACCCCTCGGGGCCCAGCGGGAGGTCGTGTCACCGGGGAGCTGTTTTTT. Its translation is CATTPRGPAGGRVTGELFF. The chain uses TRBV11-2 and TRBJ2-2; TRBD2 agrees at 9 bases. Unmatched junction bases numbered 22, after V lost 10 bases and J lost 4 bases. The germline CDR1 and CDR2 sequences are SGHAT and FQNNGV. The CDR3 extends over 19 amino acids.

CDR3 nucleotides: TGTGCCAGCAGCCCGACAGGGGGTTGGACTGAAGCTTTCTTT. Protein product: CASSPTGGWTEAFF. V gene TRBV5-4 combines with J gene TRBJ1-1; 9 bases align to TRBD1. V lost 4 bases to trimming and J lost 5 bases; unmatched junction nucleotides: 6. The CDR3 is made up of 14 amino acids. The germline V gene has CDR1 SGHNT and CDR2 YYREEE (reference sequence). The full variable domain, in which reference TRBV5-4 and TRBJ1-1 provide the parts outside the CDR3, is ETGVTQSPTHLIKTRGQQVTLRCSSQSGHNTVSWYQQALGQGPQFIFQYYREEENGRGNFPPRFSGLQFPNYSSELNVNALELDDSALYLCASSPTGGWTEAFFGQGTRLTVV.

The chain joins TRBV10-3 to TRBJ2-5; possibly TRBD1 for D (5 bases). The CDR3 contains 12 residues. Germline values: CDR1 ENHRY, CDR2 SYGVKD. The ends were cut back, 2 bases at V and 4 bases at J, with 5 bases in the middle. In DNA form, the CDR3 reads TGTGCCATCAGTGAGCAGGGAGAGACCCAGTACTTC. Amino acid sequence: CAISEQGETQYF.

The chain joins TRBV28 to TRBJ1-3; TRBD1 matches 7 bases. J gave up 4 bases and V 1 base, and 7 bases lay outside the gene matches. Germline CDR1 and CDR2: MDHEN and SYDVKM. The CDR3 loop spans 16 amino acids. CDR3 nucleotide sequence: TGTGCCAGCAGTTTATTCGGGCAGGGGGGCGGAAACACCATATATTTT. Translating it yields CASSLFGQGGGNTIYF.

CDR3 in amino acids: CASSLGHWGNQPQHF. CDR3 DNA sequence: TGTGCCAGCAGCCTTGGACACTGGGGCAATCAGCCCCAGCATTTT. This chain uses TRBV5-5 with TRBJ1-5; possibly TRBD1 for D (5 bases). The germline V gene has CDR1 SGHKS and CDR2 YYEKEE (reference sequence). The CDR3 has 15 residues. Trimming shortened V by 4 bases and J by 2 bases, and 13 bases separated the two germline ends.

The chain employs TRBV5-4 and TRBJ2-5; 12 bases fit TRBD2. This CDR3 is 16 amino acids long. The germline V gene has CDR1 SGHNT and CDR2 YYREEE (reference sequence). V lost 3 bases and J lost 5; bases outside the gene matches: 8. CDR3 sequence: CASSSRLAGVSETQYF. CDR3 nucleotide sequence: TGTGCCAGCAGCTCCAGACTAGCGGGAGTGTCGGAGACCCAGTACTTC.

The chain carries TRBV10-2 and TRBJ1-1, with a possible D match to TRBD1 (6 bases). This CDR3 is 12 amino acids long. In germline, CDR1 is WSHSY, CDR2 SAAADI. Trimming removed 6 bases at V and 1 base at J, with 6 bases between. CDR3 amino acids: CASRGGNTEAFF. The CDR3 nucleotides read TGCGCCAGCAGAGGGGGGAACACTGAAGCTTTCTTT.

The genes are TRBV4-1 and TRBJ2-2, with 8 bases matching TRBD1. The J segment lost 5 bases and the V segment lost 1 base, leaving 9 bases of the junction unmatched. The V gene's germline CDR1 is MGHRA and CDR2 YSYEKL. CDR3 length: 17 residues. The CDR3 protein is CASSQGSGGAVTGELFF. CDR3 sequence (DNA): TGCGCCAGCAGCCAAGGGTCAGGGGGCGCAGTAACCGGGGAGCTGTTTTTT.

The chain recombines TRBV5-5 with TRBJ1-5, with D perhaps TRBD1 (6 bases). V was shortened by 3 bases and J by 5 bases, with 15 bases between the two germline ends. This CDR3 has 15 amino acids. The germline V gene has CDR1 SGHKS and CDR2 YYEKEE (reference sequence). The CDR3 DNA is TGTGCCAGCAGCTACCACGGGGGGCTGGATCAGCCCCAGCATTTT. Protein: CASSYHGGLDQPQHF.

The V and J genes are TRBV24-1 and TRBJ2-7; 8 bases line up with TRBD1. The ends lost 1 base at V and 5 bases at J; junction bases unmatched: 6. The germline V gene has CDR1 KGHDR and CDR2 SFDVKD. The length of the CDR3 is 15 residues. The CDR3 bases are TGTGCCACCAGTGATTTAGGCAGGGGGCTAGACGAGCAGTACTTC. Translated, it gives CATSDLGRGLDEQYF.

The chain recombines TRBV9 with TRBJ2-2, with D possibly TRBD2 on 6 matching bases. Germline CDR1 and CDR2: SGDLS and YYNGEE. This CDR3 comprises 16 residues. Trimming shortened V by 3 bases and J by 3 bases, and 15 bases separated the two germline ends. This CDR3 is CASSGRAGGYTGELFF. CDR3 DNA sequence: TGTGCCAGCAGCGGAAGAGCGGGTGGGTACACCGGGGAGCTGTTTTTT.